The subject of this entry is one T cell receptor (beta chain). CDR1 and CDR2 (germline): SGHTS, YDEGEE. V was shortened by 0 bases and J by 4 bases, with 8 bases between the two germline ends. CDR3 length equals 14 residues. The data stem from a study of blood T cell repertoires in COVID-19. Profiled with immunoSEQ multiplex PCR; TCRdb holds only in-frame clones, not every one. The table lists roughly 59,000 clones, 70% to 80% of them singletons, with about 12% in the top ten. The clonotype originates from an elderly man with acute or convalescent COVID-19. Sequencing was done on a sample of peripheral blood. The gene calls are TRBV5-8 and TRBJ1-5; no clear D gene. This CDR3 is CASSLDGVNQPQHF. CDR3 bases: TGTGCCAGCAGCTTGGACGGTGTAAATCAGCCCCAGCATTTT.